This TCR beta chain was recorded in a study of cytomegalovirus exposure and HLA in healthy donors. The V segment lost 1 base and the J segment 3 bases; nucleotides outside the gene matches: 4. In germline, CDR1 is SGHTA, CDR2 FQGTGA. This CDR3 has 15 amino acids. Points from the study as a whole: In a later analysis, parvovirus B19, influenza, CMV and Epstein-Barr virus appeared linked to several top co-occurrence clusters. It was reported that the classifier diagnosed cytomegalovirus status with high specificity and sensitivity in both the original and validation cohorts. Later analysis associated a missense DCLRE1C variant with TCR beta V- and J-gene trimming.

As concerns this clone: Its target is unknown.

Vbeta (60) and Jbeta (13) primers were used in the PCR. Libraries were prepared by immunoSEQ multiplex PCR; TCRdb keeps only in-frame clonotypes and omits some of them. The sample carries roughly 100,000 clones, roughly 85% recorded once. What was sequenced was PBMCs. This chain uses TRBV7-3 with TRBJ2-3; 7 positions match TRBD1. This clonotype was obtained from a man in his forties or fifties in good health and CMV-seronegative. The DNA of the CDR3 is TGTGCCAGCAGCTTAATGGTACAGGGGACAGATACGCAGTATTTT. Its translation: CASSLMVQGTDTQYF.